This T cell receptor (beta chain) was documented in a study of shared clonotypes between healthy human individuals. Points from the study as a whole: Memory subsets generally showed smaller estimated richness than naive subsets did.

CDR1 and CDR2 (germline): SQVTM, ANQGSEA. The CDR3 has 12 residues. V shed 4 bases and J shed 5 bases, with 10 bases lying between them. A note on this clone: Its target is unknown.

Sequencing used immunoSEQ multiplex PCR; TCRdb keeps in-frame clones, though not all of them. The table lists roughly 1,100,000 clones, around 74% of them singletons. The chain employs TRBV29-1 and TRBJ2-3; D ambiguous. The sample taken for sequencing was memory CD4+ T cells sorted from blood. Stated subset: CD45RA-negative fraction. The source is a man aged 18 to 35 in good health. This CDR3 is CSVVPFGDTQYF. The CDR3 nucleotides read TGCAGCGTTGTCCCTTTTGGAGATACGCAGTATTTT.